The 10 T cell receptor beta chains below were found in one sample sequenced in a study of human T cells and chemical hapten exposure. Indicated time point: healthy volunteer bleed at 6 weeks. Whole blood that had not been fractionated was the source of extracted total RNA. TCRdb recomputed calls from the RACE reads with MiXCR, one row per CDR3 protein. The sample has fewer than 85,000 distinct CDR3 sequences, about 8.6% seen once. The sequencing sample was made of whole blood. These receptors all stem from a female donor in good health. Some clones in this sample may be carry-over from other donors' samples.

This clonotype has a handful of counts. The genes are TRBV19 and TRBJ2-3; D remains ambiguous. V lost 1 base to trimming and J lost 2 bases, with 13 bases between them. The CDR3 spans 16 residues. Germline CDR1 and CDR2: LNHDA and SQIVND (reference sequence). DNA of the CDR3: TGTGCCAGTAGTATAGGTGGTGCCGCCTACACAGATACGCAGTATTTT. The encoded protein is CASSIGGAAYTDTQYF.

Many counts were recorded for this clonotype. The CDR3 sequence: CSAPTGKDYGYTF. The CDR3 nucleotides are TGCAGTGCCCCGACAGGGAAAGACTATGGCTACACCTTC. This rearrangement joins TRBV20-1 to TRBJ1-2; 7 bases line up with TRBD1. V was pared by 6 bases and J by 3 bases, with 7 bases of the junction left unmatched. The CDR3 is 13 residues long. The germline CDR1 and CDR2 sequences are DFQATT and SNEGSKA (reference sequence).

Ten or more counts support this clonotype. The chain links TRBV3-1 to TRBJ2-3; the match to TRBD1 covers 7 bases. This CDR3 is 15 amino acids long. V trimming: 4 bases; J trimming: 3 bases; junction bases outside the gene matches: 7. Per the germline V gene, CDR1 is LGHDT and CDR2 is YNNKEL (reference sequence). The CDR3 sequence: CASSLGTATTDTQYF. DNA for the CDR3: TGTGCCAGCAGCCTAGGGACAGCTACTACAGATACGCAGTATTTT.

This clonotype was seen more than once but under ten times. This chain links TRBV18 with TRBJ2-5; 8 bases match TRBD1. Trimming took 2 bases from V and 5 from J; bases not matched to a gene: 13. The CDR3 spans 17 residues. Germline CDR1 is KGHSH and CDR2 is LQKENI. CDR3 nucleotides: TGTGCCAGCTCACCATCGCAAGCGACAGGGGTAGAGGAGACCCAGTACTTC. Protein: CASSPSQATGVEETQYF.

Remarks on this clonotype: A much larger clone lies a single base off, so this may be a read error. The final CDR3 position lacks the conserved phenylalanine or tryptophan, pointing to a likely read error. This chain connects TRBV20-1 to TRBJ2-7; no reliable D call. CDR3 length: 13 residues. Trimming stripped 1 base from V and 3 bases from J, with 10 bases between. Germline-derived CDR1 and CDR2 are DFQATT and SNEGSKA (reference sequence). CDR3 sequence (DNA): TGCAGTGCTAGAGGGGTGGGAAACTACGAGCAGTACATC. As protein: CSARGVGNYEQYI.

This chain's CDR3 is CASSFSWDRSYEQYF. The CDR3 DNA reads as TGCGCCAGCAGCTTTTCTTGGGACCGCTCCTACGAGCAGTACTTC. The chain combines TRBV5-1 with TRBJ2-7, with D perhaps matching TRBD1 or TRBD2 (5 bases each). The germline gives CDR1 SGHRS, CDR2 YFSETQ. Trimming removed 2 bases from V and 0 bases from J, with 12 bases in between. The CDR3 loop spans 15 amino acids. Supplemented by reference TRBV5-1 and TRBJ2-7, the full variable domain reads KAGVTQTPRYLIKTRGQQVTLSCSPISGHRSVSWYQQTPGQGLQFLFEYFSETQRNKGNFPGRFSGRQFSNSRSEMNVSTLELGDSALYLCASSFSWDRSYEQYFGPGTRLTVT.

This clonotype was seen ten or more times. The J gene is TRBJ1-3, the V gene TRBV5-1, with 9 bases that match TRBD1. The trim removed 1 base at V and 3 bases at J, leaving 5 bases unmatched. This CDR3 spans 16 amino acids. CDR1 is SGHRS, CDR2 YFSETQ, per germline. CDR3 loop: CASSLRGQGGGNTIYF. DNA for the CDR3: TGCGCCAGCAGCTTGAGGGGACAGGGAGGTGGAAACACCATATATTTT.

This clonotype was seen ten or more times. The chain links TRBV5-1 to TRBJ2-6, with a possible D match to TRBD1 (6 bases). Germline CDR1 SGHRS, CDR2 YFSETQ. V lost 5 bases and J lost 1, with 19 bases in between. This CDR3 region has 18 residues. The chain's CDR3 is CASRHPGQKSSGANVLTF. The CDR3 DNA reads as TGCGCCAGCAGACATCCGGGACAAAAAAGTTCTGGGGCCAACGTCCTGACTTTC. Looking up the rest from reference TRBV5-1 and TRBJ2-6 gives the full variable domain: KAGVTQTPRYLIKTRGQQVTLSCSPISGHRSVSWYQQTPGQGLQFLFEYFSETQRNKGNFPGRFSGRQFSNSRSEMNVSTLELGDSALYLCASRHPGQKSSGANVLTFGAGSRLTVL.

The J gene is TRBJ2-5, the V gene TRBV5-4; 8 bases map to TRBD2. After removal of 2 bases from V and 1 base from J, the junction contained 7 bases not matched to a gene. Germline V gives CDR1 SGHNT, CDR2 YYREEE (reference sequence). This CDR3 spans 16 amino acids. CDR3 loop: CASSFQAGAIQETQYF. Here the CDR3 DNA reads TGTGCCAGCAGCTTTCAAGCGGGGGCCATCCAAGAGACCCAGTACTTC.

This clonotype was picked up a small number of times. The chain has TRBV29-1 and TRBJ1-4; TRBD1 aligns across 9 bases. J gave up 8 bases and V 4 bases, and 14 bases lay outside the gene matches. Germline V gene lookup returns CDR1 SQVTM and CDR2 ANQGSEA. This CDR3 comprises 16 residues. The CDR3 region has the DNA TGCAGCGTTGGGACAGGGGCCCGGGGTCGACGAGAAAAACTGTTTTTT. Protein sequence: CSVGTGARGRREKLFF.